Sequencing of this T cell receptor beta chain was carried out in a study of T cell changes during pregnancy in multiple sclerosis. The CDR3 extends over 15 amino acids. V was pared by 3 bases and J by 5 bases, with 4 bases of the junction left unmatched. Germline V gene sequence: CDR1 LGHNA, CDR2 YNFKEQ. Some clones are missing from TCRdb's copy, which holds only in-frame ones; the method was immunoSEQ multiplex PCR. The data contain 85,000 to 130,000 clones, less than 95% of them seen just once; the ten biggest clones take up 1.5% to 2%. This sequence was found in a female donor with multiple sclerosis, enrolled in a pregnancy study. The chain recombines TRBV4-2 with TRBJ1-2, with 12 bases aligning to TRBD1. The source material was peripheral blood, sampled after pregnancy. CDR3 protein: CASSHGTGGAYGYTF. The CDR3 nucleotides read TGTGCCAGCAGCCACGGGACAGGGGGCGCTTATGGCTACACCTTC.